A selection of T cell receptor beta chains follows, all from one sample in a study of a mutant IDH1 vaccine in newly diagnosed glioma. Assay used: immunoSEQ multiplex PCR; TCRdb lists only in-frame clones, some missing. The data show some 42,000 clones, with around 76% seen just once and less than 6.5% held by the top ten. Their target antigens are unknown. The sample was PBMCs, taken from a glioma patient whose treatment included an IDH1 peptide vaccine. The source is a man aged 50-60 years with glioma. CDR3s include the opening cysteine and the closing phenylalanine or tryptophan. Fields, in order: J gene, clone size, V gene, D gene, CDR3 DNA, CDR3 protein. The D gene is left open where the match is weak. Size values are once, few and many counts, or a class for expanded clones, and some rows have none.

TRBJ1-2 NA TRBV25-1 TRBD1 TGTGCCAGCAGTGAACGGATGGACAGGGGAGACTATGGCTACACCTTC CASSERMDRGDYGYTF
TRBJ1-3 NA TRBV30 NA TGTGCCTCCGGACACTCTGGAAACACCATATATTTT CASGHSGNTIYF
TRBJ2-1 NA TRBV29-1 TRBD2 TGCAGCGTCCGGAGCGGGGGAGGGGAGCAGTTCTTC CSVRSGGGEQFF
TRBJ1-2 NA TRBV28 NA TGTGCCAGCAGTTCCTCAACAGGGTACTATGGCTACACCTTC CASSSSTGYYGYTF
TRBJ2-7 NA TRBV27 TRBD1 TGTGCCAGCAGTTCCGCCTCCGGACAGGGGGCTCGGGAGCAGTACTTC CASSSASGQGAREQYF
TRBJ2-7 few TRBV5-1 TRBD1 TGCGCCAGCAGCCGGGACAGGGACTTCGGCGAGCAGTACTTC CASSRDRDFGEQYF
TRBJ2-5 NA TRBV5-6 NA TGTGCCAGCACCAACTGGGGGGGGGCTATGGAGACCCAGTACTTC CASTNWGGAMETQYF
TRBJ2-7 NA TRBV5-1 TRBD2 TGCGCCAGCAGGGTCTCTAGCGGGGGCCTTAGCTCCTACGAGCAGTACTTC CASRVSSGGLSSYEQYF
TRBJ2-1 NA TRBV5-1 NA TGCGCCAGCAGCTCGGTGGACGAGCCGTCCTACAATGAGCAGTTCTTC CASSSVDEPSYNEQFF
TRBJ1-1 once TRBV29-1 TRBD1 TGCAGCGTCGCTTTTACAGGGGGCTGGGGCGTTGAAGCTTTCTTT CSVAFTGGWGVEAFF
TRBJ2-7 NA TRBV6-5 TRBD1 TGTGCCAGCAGCGGGACAGCATCCTACGAGCAGTACTTC CASSGTASYEQYF